The clone carrying this T cell receptor beta chain was observed a handful of times. Its antigen is unknown. This CDR3 comprises 15 residues. V was shortened by 4 bases and J by 4 bases, with 16 bases between the two germline ends. CDR1 MNHEY and CDR2 SVGEGT come from the germline V gene. Using RNA transcripts as the source, TCR beta CDR3 regions were amplified. The TCR CDR3 first-round RT-PCR relied on the HTBI primer set. TCRdb itself ran the multiplex PCR reads through MiXCR, one entry per CDR3 protein. The sample holds roughly 560,000 distinct CDR3 sequences, over 12% seen once. This sample stems from a study of T cells in Graves' hyperthyroidism and ophthalmopathy. Study conclusions and caveats: The majority of expanded thyroid clonotypes above 0.001 also appeared in blood. The model foresaw ophthalmopathy a median roughly 6.5 months prior to onset.

Clinical symptoms, serum thyroxine, TRAb, thyroid ultrasound and orbital computed tomography informed diagnoses. The clonotype originates from a woman between 40 and 50 years old with Graves' ophthalmopathy. Sequences were obtained from blood. The V and J genes are TRBV6-2 or TRBV6-3 and TRBJ1-2, with unresolved D. The CDR3 sequence is CASSFSRRNFYGYTF. The CDR3 DNA sequence: TGTGCCAGCAGTTTTTCACGTCGGAATTTCTATGGCTACACCTTC.